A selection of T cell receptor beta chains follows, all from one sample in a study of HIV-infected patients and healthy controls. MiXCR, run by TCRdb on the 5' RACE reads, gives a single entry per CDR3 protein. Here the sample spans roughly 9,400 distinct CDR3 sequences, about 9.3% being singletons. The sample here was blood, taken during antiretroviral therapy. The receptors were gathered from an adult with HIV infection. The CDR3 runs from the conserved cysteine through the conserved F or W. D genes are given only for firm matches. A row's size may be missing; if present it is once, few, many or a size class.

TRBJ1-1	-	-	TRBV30	CAWRTGGYLRDTEAFF	TGTGCCTGGAGAACCGGGGGGTACCTCAGGGACACTGAAGCTTTCTTT
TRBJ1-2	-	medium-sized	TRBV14	CASSQDPGAADGYTF	TGTGCCAGCAGCCAAGATCCGGGGGCAGCCGATGGCTACACCTTC
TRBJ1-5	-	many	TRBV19	CASKRQSGNQPQHF	TGTGCCAGTAAGAGACAGTCTGGCAATCAGCCCCAGCATTTT
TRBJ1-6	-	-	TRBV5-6	CASSLYLDSPLHF	TGTGCCAGCAGCTTGTATCTTGATTCACCCCTCCACTTT
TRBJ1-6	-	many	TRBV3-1	CASSQSDSGSPLHF	TGTGCCAGCAGCCAATCGGACAGTGGTTCACCCCTCCACTTT
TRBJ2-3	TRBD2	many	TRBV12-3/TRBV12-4	CASTPAGLAASDTQYF	TGTGCCAGCACCCCAGCCGGCCTAGCGGCTAGCGATACGCAGTATTTT
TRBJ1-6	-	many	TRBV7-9	CASSLAGRGTTNSPLHF	TGTGCCAGCAGCTTAGCGGGGAGGGGGACTACCAATTCACCCCTCCACTTT
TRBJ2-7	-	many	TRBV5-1	CASSLAGGTDEQYF	TGCGCCAGCAGCTTGGCCGGGGGAACGGACGAGCAGTACTTC
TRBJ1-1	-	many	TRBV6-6	CASSYAGEVEAFF	TGTGCCAGCAGTTACGCAGGAGAGGTTGAAGCTTTCTTT
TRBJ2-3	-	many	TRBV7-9	CASSPRAESDTQYF	TGTGCCAGCAGCCCTAGGGCCGAGTCAGATACGCAGTATTTT
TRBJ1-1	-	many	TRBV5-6	CASSLRRPLEAFF	TGTGCCAGCAGCTTGAGGCGGCCACTTGAAGCTTTCTTT
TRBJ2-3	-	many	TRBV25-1	CASSGDPGPSTDTQYF	TGTGCCAGCAGTGGAGACCCCGGTCCCAGCACAGATACGCAGTATTTT
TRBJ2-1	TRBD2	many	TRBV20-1	CSARDRAGLATNEQFF	TGCAGTGCTAGAGATCGGGCGGGACTAGCGACTAATGAGCAGTTCTTC
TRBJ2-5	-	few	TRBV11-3	CASSLALSGSGETQYF	TGTGCCAGCAGCTTAGCCCTGTCTGGGTCGGGGGAGACCCAGTACTTC
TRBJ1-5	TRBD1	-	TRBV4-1	CASSQETGFQPQHF	TGCGCCAGCAGCCAAGAGACAGGGTTCCAGCCCCAGCATTTT
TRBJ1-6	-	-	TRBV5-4	CASSLAVSGTYNSPLHF	TGTGCCAGCAGCTTGGCCGTTAGTGGTACATATAATTCACCCCTCCACTTT
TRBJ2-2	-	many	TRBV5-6	CASSLAGTGELFF	TGTGCCAGCAGCTTGGCAGGGACCGGGGAGCTGTTTTTT
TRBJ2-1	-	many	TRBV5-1	CASSGIGGYNEQFF	TGCGCCAGCAGCGGTATAGGGGGCTACAATGAGCAGTTCTTC
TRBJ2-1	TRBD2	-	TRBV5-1	CASSLFRGLADYNEQFF	TGCGCCAGCAGCTTATTCCGGGGACTAGCAGACTACAATGAGCAGTTCTTC
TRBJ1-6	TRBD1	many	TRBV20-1	CSVPGQGSSYNSPLHF	TGCAGTGTTCCGGGACAGGGGAGCTCCTATAATTCACCCCTCCACTTT
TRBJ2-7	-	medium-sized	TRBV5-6	CASSLFEGLRSSYEQYF	TGTGCCAGCAGCTTGTTTGAGGGGCTCCGAAGCTCCTACGAGCAGTACTTC
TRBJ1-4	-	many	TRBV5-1	CASSFRPGLNEKLFF	TGCGCCAGCAGCTTTCGACCGGGGTTGAATGAAAAACTGTTTTTT